This is a list of T cell receptor beta chains from one sample in a study of HIV-infected children after antiretroviral therapy interruption. TCRdb itself ran the 3' RACE reads through MiXCR, one entry per CDR3 protein. The sample has about 40,000 distinct CDR3 sequences; about 7% are singletons. Here the sequenced sample was CD45RA+ CD4+ T cells from PBMCs, pooled from several time points, taken from a donor given antiretroviral therapy, either interrupted or continuous. Source of these receptors: a pool of human donors with HIV. Each CDR3 is given with its conserved first and last residue. A D gene is named only where the DNA matches it firmly. Not every row has a clone size; where given, it reads once, few, many or a size class.

D,J,size,V,DNA,CDR3
NA,TRBJ2-7,many,TRBV4-2,TGTGCCAGCAGCCACAGCTATGAACAGTACTTC,CASSHSYEQYF
NA,TRBJ2-2,few,TRBV11-2,TGTGCCAGCAGCTTAGTGTTGGAAGCCGGGGAGCTGTTTTTT,CASSLVLEAGELFF
NA,TRBJ1-2,NA,TRBV21-1,TGTGCCAGCAGCAAAGTCGAGATAGCTAACTATGGCTACACCTTC,CASSKVEIANYGYTF
NA,TRBJ1-2,many,TRBV6-1,TGTGCCAGCATTCGAGAGGGGAGGACTTATGGCTACACCTTC,CASIREGRTYGYTF
NA,TRBJ1-2,many,TRBV3-1,TGTGCCAGCAGCCAAGCCGCAGGGGAGGGAGGCTACACCTTC,CASSQAAGEGGYTF
NA,TRBJ2-7,many,TRBV20-1,TGCAGTGCCACCCGGGGATCCTACGAGCAGTACTTC,CSATRGSYEQYF
NA,TRBJ2-5,NA,TRBV7-2,TGTGCCAGCAGCCCAAATCGAGGCAGGGGACGGACCCAGTACTTC,CASSPNRGRGRTQYF
TRBD1,TRBJ1-4,many,TRBV20-1,TGCAGTGCTATTTCCGGGACAGGGGGGGAAAAACTGTTTTTT,CSAISGTGGEKLFF
NA,TRBJ1-2,many,TRBV2,TGTGCCAGCAGTGAAGGGGTGTCCTATGGCTACACCTTC,CASSEGVSYGYTF
TRBD2,TRBJ2-3,many,TRBV2,TGTGCCAGCAGATTGACTAGCGTCCGCACAGATACGCAGTATTTT,CASRLTSVRTDTQYF
NA,TRBJ1-1,medium-sized,TRBV5-1,TGCGCCAGCAGCTTTGAGGTCGAGAACTCTGAAGCTTTCTTT,CASSFEVENSEAFF
NA,TRBJ2-7,many,TRBV12-3/TRBV12-4,TGTGCCAGCACTAACGGAGGTTCCCTCTCCTACGAGCAGTACTTC,CASTNGGSLSYEQYF
NA,TRBJ2-1,once,TRBV18,TGTGCCAGCTCACCAAGTGGTGAGCAGTTCTTC,CASSPSGEQFF
TRBD1,TRBJ2-7,NA,TRBV18,TGTGCCAGCTCACCAGGAGGGACAGGGTACTACGAGCAGTACTTC,CASSPGGTGYYEQYF